One sample yielded the 14 T cell receptor beta chains listed below, sequenced in a study of healthy donors' naive CD4 and CD8 T cells. TCR libraries were built from about 0.55 ug of total RNA by linear amplification. TCRdb analysed the reads with MiXCR anew, one entry per CDR3 protein. This table holds 150,000 to 200,000 distinct CDR3 sequences, 65% to 75% found once. Material: naive CD4+ and CD8+ T cells sorted from blood, pooled from several donors. The receptors originated from a pool of human donors in good health; the sample pools cells from several healthy donors.

This clonotype has a handful of counts. The CDR3 DNA sequence: TGTGCCACCACCTACAAGTTGGGCACTGAAGCTTTCTTT. Protein sequence: CATTYKLGTEAFF. This sequence joins TRBV19 and TRBJ1-1; D unresolved. Trimming left V 10 bases short and J 4 bases short, with 16 bases between. The CDR3 sequence is 13 residues long. CDR1 and CDR2 (germline): LNHDA, SQIVND (reference sequence).

This CDR3 is CAWRSEGLWSPLHF. DNA for the CDR3: TGTGCCTGGAGGTCCGAGGGGTTATGGTCACCCCTCCACTTT. V and J are TRBV30 and TRBJ1-6, with D tentatively TRBD1 (5 bases). CDR3 length: 14 residues. V was trimmed by 3 bases and J by 10 bases, leaving 16 bases between them. Per the germline V gene, CDR1 is GTSNPN and CDR2 is SVGIG (reference sequence).

The chain recombines TRBV6-1 with TRBJ1-2; D may be TRBD1 (6 bases). The CDR3 is made up of 16 amino acids. Looked up from germline, CDR1 is MNHNS and CDR2 is SASEGT. Trimming removed 7 bases from V and 7 bases from J, with 25 bases in between. CDR3: CASTPTPGHRLGGYTF. The CDR3 nucleotides read TGTGCCAGCACTCCTACACCGGGACACCGGCTGGGTGGCTACACCTTC.

The chain combines TRBV29-1 with TRBJ2-7, with D possibly being TRBD2 (5 bases). The CDR3 length is 12 residues. Trimming pared 1 base from V and 5 bases from J, leaving 9 bases between. Germline CDR1 is SQVTM and CDR2 is ANQGSEA. The CDR3 DNA sequence: TGCAGCGTTGAAGCCAAGAGGGACGAGCAGTACTTC. This codes for CSVEAKRDEQYF.

This chain connects TRBV29-1 to TRBJ2-7, with D uncertain. CDR3 length: 13 amino acids. CDR1 is SQVTM and CDR2 is ANQGSEA in the germline V gene. Deletions cut 4 bases from V and 0 bases from J, with 10 bases between. This CDR3 reads CSVGSASSYEQYF. The CDR3 bases are TGCAGCGTTGGCAGCGCCAGCTCCTACGAGCAGTACTTC.

The chain has TRBV29-1 and TRBJ2-7; D is unresolved. V lost 0 bases, J lost 0 bases, and 9 bases lay in between. CDR1 and CDR2 (germline): SQVTM, ANQGSEA. The CDR3 contains 14 residues. In DNA, the CDR3 is TGCAGCGTTGAAGATCGGCGGACCTCCTACGAGCAGTACTTC. It translates to CSVEDRRTSYEQYF.

The rearrangement links TRBV14 to TRBJ2-1; 7 bases are a match to TRBD2. Trimming cost V 0 bases and J 4 bases; bases outside gene matches: 6. The CDR3 consists of 16 residues. CDR1 is SGHDN and CDR2 is FVKESK in the germline V gene. The CDR3 sequence: CASSQDLSGIYNEQFF. The CDR3 bases are TGTGCCAGCAGCCAAGATCTGAGCGGGATATACAATGAGCAGTTCTTC.

The chain has TRBV6-5 and TRBJ1-2; 9 nucleotides align to TRBD1. The CDR3 extends over 11 amino acids. Trimming took 10 bases from V and 7 from J; bases not matched to a gene: 4. Germline loops: CDR1 MNHEY, CDR2 SVGAGI. CDR3 protein: CAIRTGVGYTF. DNA of the CDR3: TGTGCCATCAGGACAGGGGTTGGCTACACCTTC.

The rearrangement uses TRBV18 and TRBJ1-1; the match to TRBD1 covers 10 bases. The V gene's germline CDR1 is KGHSH and CDR2 LQKENI. V lost 2 bases and J lost 4; bases outside the gene matches: 10. The CDR3 has 17 amino acids. CDR3 in amino acids: CASSPIYGGQGGTEAFF. The CDR3 DNA sequence: TGTGCCAGCTCACCAATTTATGGCGGACAGGGGGGCACTGAAGCTTTCTTT.

V gene TRBV13 combines with J gene TRBJ2-5, with 8 bases aligning to TRBD1. With V trimmed by 7 bases and J by 2 bases, 21 bases remained unmatched. The CDR3 is 19 amino acids. CDR1 is PRHDT and CDR2 is FYEKMQ in the germline V gene (reference sequence). The CDR3: CASILPAAGQGLGQETQYF. CDR3 sequence (DNA): TGTGCCAGCATCCTCCCGGCGGCAGGACAGGGCCTGGGGCAAGAGACCCAGTACTTC.

This clonotype came up a few times. V is TRBV12-3 or TRBV12-4 and J is TRBJ1-6; possibly TRBD1 for D (5 bases). V lost 6 bases and J lost 10, with 13 bases in between. This CDR3 is 13 amino acids long. This CDR3 reads CASSHAGESPLHF. The CDR3 DNA reads as TGTGCCAGCAGCCACGCGGGGGAATCACCCCTCCACTTT.

The CDR3 sequence: CASSLRRGSSGNTIYF. The CDR3 DNA reads TGTGCCAGCAGTCTACGCCGGGGGTCCTCTGGAAACACCATATATTTT. The genes are TRBV6-2 or TRBV6-3 and TRBJ1-3; D is perhaps TRBD1 (5 bases). This CDR3 region has 16 residues. Per germline, CDR1 MNHEY and CDR2 SVGEGT. V was shortened by 5 bases and J by 0 bases, with 14 bases between the two germline ends.

The rearrangement links TRBV27 to TRBJ2-3; D is unclear. The CDR3 consists of 16 residues. Trimming left V 3 bases short and J 3 bases short, with 16 bases between. CDR1 is MNHEY, CDR2 SMNVEV, per germline (reference sequence). DNA for the CDR3: TGTGCCAGCAGTTTTCCAGGACCGCGCTCGACAGATACGCAGTATTTT. Encoded protein: CASSFPGPRSTDTQYF.

The chain employs TRBV5-4 and TRBJ2-1; perhaps TRBD2 as D (6 bases). Germline CDR1 reads SGHNT; CDR2 reads YYREEE (reference sequence). V lost 4 bases to trimming and J lost 6 bases, with 17 bases between them. This CDR3 is 15 amino acids long. CDR3 in DNA: TGTGCCAGCAGCCCGCAGGTAGCGGAGCGCAATGAGCAGTTCTTC. Translation gives CASSPQVAERNEQFF.